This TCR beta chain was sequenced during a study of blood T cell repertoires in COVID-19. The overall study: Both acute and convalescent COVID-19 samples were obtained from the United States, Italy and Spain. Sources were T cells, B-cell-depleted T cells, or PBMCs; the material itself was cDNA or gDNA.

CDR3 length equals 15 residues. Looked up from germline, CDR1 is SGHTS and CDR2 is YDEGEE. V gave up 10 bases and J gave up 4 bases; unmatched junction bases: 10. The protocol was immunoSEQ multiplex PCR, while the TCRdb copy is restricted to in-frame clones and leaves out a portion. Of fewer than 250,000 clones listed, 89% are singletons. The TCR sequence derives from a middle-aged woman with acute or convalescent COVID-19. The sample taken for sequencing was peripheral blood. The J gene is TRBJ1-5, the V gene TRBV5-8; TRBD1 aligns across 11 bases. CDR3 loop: CARWGGQGGNQPQHF. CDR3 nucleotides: TGTGCCCGCTGGGGGGGACAGGGGGGAAATCAGCCCCAGCATTTT.